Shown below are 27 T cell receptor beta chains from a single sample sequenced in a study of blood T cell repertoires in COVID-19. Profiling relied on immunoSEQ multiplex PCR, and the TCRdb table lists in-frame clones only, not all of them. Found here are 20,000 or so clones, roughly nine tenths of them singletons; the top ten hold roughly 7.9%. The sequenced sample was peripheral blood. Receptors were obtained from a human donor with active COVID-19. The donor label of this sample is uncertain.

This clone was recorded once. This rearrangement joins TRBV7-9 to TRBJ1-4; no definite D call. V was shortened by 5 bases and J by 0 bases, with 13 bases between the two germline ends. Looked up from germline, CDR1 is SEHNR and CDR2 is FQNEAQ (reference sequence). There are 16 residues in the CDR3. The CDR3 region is CASSPKWSPTNEKLFF. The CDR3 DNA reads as TGTGCCAGCAGCCCGAAGTGGAGCCCAACTAATGAAAAACTGTTTTTT.

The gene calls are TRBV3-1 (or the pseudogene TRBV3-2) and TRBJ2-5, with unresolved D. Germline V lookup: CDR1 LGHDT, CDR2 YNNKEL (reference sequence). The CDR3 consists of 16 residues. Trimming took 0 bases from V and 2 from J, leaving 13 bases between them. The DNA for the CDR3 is TGTGCCAGCAGCCAAGATATGCAGGTTCCACAAGAGACCCAGTACTTC. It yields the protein CASSQDMQVPQETQYF.

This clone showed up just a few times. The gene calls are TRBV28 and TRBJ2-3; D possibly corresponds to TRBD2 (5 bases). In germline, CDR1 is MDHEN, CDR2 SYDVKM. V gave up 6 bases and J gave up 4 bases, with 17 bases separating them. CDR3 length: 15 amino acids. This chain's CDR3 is CASSPRRFGADTQYF. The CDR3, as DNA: TGTGCCAGCAGCCCCAGAAGATTCGGGGCAGATACGCAGTATTTT.

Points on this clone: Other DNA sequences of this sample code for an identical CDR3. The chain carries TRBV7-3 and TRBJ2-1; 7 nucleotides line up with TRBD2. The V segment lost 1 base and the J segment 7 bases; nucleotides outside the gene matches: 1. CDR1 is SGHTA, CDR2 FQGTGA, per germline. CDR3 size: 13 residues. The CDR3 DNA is TGTGCCAGCAGCTTAAGCGGGAGTAATGAGCAGTTCTTC. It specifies CASSLSGSNEQFF.

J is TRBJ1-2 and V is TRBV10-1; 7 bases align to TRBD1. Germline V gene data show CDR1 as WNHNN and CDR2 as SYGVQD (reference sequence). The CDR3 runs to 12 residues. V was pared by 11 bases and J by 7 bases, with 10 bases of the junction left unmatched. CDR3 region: CAPPDRCLGYTF. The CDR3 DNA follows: TGCGCCCCCCCGGACAGGTGCCTTGGCTACACCTTC.

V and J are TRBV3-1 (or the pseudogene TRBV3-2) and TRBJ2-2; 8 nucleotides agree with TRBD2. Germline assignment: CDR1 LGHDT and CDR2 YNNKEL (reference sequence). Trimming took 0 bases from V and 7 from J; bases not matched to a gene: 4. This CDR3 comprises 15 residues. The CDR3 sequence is CASSQDKREYGELFF. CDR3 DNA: TGTGCCAGCAGCCAAGATAAGCGGGAGTACGGGGAGCTGTTTTTT.

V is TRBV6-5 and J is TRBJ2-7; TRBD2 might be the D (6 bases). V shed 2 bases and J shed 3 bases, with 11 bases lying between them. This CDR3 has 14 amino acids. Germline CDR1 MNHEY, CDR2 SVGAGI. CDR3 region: CASSYGQGLYEQYF. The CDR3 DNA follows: TGTGCCAGCAGTTACGGTCAGGGACTCTACGAGCAGTACTTC.

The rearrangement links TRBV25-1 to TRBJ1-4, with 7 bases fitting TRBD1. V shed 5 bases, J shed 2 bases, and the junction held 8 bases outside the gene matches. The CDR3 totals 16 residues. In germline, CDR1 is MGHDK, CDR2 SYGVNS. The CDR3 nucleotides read TGTGCCAGCAGTCCAACAGGGGTCTCGACTAATGAAAAACTGTTTTTT. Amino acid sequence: CASSPTGVSTNEKLFF. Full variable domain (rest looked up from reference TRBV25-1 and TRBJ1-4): EADIYQTPRYLVIGTGKKITLECSQTMGHDKMYWYQQDPGMELHLIHYSYGVNSTEKGDLSSESTVSRIRTEHFPLTLESARPSHTSQYLCASSPTGVSTNEKLFFGSGTQLSVL.

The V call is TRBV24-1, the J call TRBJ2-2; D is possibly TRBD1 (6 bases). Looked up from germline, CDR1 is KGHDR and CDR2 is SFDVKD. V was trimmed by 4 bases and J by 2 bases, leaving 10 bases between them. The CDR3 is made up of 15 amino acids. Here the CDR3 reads CATSDWTVNTGELFF. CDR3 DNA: TGTGCCACCAGTGACTGGACAGTCAACACCGGGGAGCTGTTTTTT.

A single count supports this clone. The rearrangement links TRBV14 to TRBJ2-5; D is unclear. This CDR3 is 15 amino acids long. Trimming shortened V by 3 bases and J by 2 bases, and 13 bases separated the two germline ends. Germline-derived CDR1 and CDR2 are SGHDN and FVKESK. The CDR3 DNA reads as TGTGCCAGCAGCCAGTTTATGGCCCCACAAGAGACCCAGTACTTC. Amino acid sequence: CASSQFMAPQETQYF.

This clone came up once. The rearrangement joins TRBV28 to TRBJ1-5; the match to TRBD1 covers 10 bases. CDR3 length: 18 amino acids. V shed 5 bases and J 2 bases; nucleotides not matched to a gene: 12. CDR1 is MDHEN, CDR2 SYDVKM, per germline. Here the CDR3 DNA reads TGTGCCAGCAGTCGACCCGGGACAGGGGATTTAGGCAATCAGCCCCAGCATTTT. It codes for CASSRPGTGDLGNQPQHF.

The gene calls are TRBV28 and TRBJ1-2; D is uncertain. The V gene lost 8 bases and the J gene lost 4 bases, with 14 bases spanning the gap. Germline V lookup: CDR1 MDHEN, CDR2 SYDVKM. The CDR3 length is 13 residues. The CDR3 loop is CASDWEGGYGYTF. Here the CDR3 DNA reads TGTGCCAGCGATTGGGAGGGAGGCTATGGCTACACCTTC.

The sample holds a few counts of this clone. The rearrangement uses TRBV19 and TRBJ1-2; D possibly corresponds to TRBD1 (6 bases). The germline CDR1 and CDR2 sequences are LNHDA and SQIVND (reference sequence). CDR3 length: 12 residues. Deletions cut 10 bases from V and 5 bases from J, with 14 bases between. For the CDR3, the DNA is TGTGCCACCTTGCGGACAGATTATGGCTACACCTTC. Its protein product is CATLRTDYGYTF.

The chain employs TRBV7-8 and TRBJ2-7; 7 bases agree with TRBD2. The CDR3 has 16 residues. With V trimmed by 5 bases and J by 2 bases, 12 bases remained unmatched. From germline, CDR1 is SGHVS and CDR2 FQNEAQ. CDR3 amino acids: CASSPSGGQAAYEQYF. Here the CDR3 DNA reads TGTGCCAGCAGCCCTAGCGGAGGGCAGGCCGCCTACGAGCAGTACTTC.

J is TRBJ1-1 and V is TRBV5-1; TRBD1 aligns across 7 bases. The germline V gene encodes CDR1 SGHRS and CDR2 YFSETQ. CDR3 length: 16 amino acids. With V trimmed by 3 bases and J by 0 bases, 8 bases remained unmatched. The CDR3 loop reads CASSWTGGNLNTEAFF. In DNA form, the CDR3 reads TGCGCCAGCAGCTGGACAGGAGGGAACCTGAACACTGAAGCTTTCTTT.

CDR3 amino acids: CASSIGPNTGELFF. The DNA for the CDR3 is TGTGCCAGTAGTATTGGGCCGAACACCGGGGAGCTGTTTTTT. This sequence joins TRBV19 and TRBJ2-2, with no clear D. The V gene's germline CDR1 is LNHDA and CDR2 SQIVND (reference sequence). Trimming left V 3 bases short and J 0 bases short, with 5 bases between. This CDR3 contains 14 residues.

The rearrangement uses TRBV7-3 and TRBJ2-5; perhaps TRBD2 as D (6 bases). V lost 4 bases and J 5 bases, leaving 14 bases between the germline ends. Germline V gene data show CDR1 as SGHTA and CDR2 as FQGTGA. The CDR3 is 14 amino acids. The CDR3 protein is CASSSAGGEETQYF. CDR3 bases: TGTGCCAGCAGCTCCGCCGGAGGGGAGGAGACCCAGTACTTC.

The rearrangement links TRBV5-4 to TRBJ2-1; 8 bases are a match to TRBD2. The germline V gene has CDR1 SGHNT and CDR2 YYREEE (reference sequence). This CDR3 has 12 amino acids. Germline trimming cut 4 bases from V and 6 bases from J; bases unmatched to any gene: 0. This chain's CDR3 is CASSRGGNEQFF. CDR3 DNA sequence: TGTGCCAGCAGCCGGGGGGGCAATGAGCAGTTCTTC.

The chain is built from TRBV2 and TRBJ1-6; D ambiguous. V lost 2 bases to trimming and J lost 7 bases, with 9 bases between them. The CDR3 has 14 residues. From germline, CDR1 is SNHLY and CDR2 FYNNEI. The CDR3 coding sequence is TGTGCCAGCAGTGAACCCAGGAACAATTCACCCCTCCACTTT. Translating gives CASSEPRNNSPLHF.

CDR3 nucleotides: TGTGCCAGCAGCACACCGGGACAGGGAGGGGGAAGGGGATTTTACGAGCAGTACTTC. Residues: CASSTPGQGGGRGFYEQYF. The chain links TRBV21-1 to TRBJ2-7; the table gives TRBD1 as D, unverified against the DNA. TRBV21-1 constitutes a pseudogene. The CDR3 loop spans 19 amino acids.

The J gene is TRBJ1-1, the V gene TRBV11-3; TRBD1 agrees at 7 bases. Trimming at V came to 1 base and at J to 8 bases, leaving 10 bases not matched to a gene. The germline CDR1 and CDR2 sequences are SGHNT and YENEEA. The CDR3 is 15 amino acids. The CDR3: CASSLGGQWILEAFF. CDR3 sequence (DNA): TGTGCCAGCAGCTTAGGGGGACAGTGGATACTGGAAGCTTTCTTT. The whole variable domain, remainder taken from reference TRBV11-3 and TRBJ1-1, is EAGVVQSPRYKIIEKKQPVAFWCNPISGHNTLYWYLQNLGQGPELLIRYENEEAVDDSQLPKDRFSAERLKGVDSTLKIQPAELGDSAVYLCASSLGGQWILEAFFGQGTRLTVV.

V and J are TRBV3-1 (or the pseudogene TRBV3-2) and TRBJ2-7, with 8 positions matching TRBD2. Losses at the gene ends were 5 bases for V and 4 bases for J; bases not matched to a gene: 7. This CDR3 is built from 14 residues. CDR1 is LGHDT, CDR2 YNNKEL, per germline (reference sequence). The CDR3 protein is CASSNLAGSYEQYF. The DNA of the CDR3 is TGTGCCAGCAGCAATTTAGCGGGATCATACGAGCAGTACTTC.

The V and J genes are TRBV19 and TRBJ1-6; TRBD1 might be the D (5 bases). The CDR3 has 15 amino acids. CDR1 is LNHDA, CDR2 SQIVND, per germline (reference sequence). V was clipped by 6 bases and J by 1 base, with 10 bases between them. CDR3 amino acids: CASSGGGSYNSPLHF. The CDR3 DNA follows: TGTGCCAGTAGCGGGGGGGGTTCCTATAATTCACCCCTCCACTTT.

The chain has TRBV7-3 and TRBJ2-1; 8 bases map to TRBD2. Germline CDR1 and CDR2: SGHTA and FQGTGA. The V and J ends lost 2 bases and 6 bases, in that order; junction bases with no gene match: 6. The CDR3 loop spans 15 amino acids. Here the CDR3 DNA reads TGTGCCAGCAGCTTATTGCCGGGAGGGGTCAATGAGCAGTTCTTC. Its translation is CASSLLPGGVNEQFF. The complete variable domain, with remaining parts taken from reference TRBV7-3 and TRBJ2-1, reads GAGVSQTPSNKVTEKGKYVELRCDPISGHTALYWYRQSLGQGPEFLIYFQGTGAADDSGLPNDRFFAVRPEGSVSTLKIQRTERGDSAVYLCASSLLPGGVNEQFFGPGTRLTVL.

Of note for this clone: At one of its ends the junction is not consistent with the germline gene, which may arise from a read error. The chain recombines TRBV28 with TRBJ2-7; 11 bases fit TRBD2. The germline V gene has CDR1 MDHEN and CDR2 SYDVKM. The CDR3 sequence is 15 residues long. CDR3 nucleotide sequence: TGTGCCAGCAGTAAGACTAGCGGGATCTCCCACGAGCAGTACTTC. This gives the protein CASSKTSGISHEQYF.

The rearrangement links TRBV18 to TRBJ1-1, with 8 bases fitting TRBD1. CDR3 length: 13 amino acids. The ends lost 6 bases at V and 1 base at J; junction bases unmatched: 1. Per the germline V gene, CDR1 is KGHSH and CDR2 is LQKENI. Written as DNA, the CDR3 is TGTGCCAGCTCTGGACAGGGGAACACTGAAGCTTTCTTT. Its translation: CASSGQGNTEAFF.

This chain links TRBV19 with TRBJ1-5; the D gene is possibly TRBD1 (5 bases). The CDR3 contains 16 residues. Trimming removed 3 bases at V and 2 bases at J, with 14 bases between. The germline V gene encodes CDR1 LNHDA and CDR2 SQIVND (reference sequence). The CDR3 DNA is TGTGCCAGTAGTATGGGGGGTGGGATCGGCAATCAGCCCCAGCATTTT. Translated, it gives CASSMGGGIGNQPQHF. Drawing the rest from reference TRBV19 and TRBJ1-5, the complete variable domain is DGGITQSPKYLFRKEGQNVTLSCEQNLNHDAMYWYRQDPGQGLRLIYYSQIVNDFQKGDIAEGYSVSREKKESFPLTVTSAQKNPTAFYLCASSMGGGIGNQPQHFGDGTRLSIL.